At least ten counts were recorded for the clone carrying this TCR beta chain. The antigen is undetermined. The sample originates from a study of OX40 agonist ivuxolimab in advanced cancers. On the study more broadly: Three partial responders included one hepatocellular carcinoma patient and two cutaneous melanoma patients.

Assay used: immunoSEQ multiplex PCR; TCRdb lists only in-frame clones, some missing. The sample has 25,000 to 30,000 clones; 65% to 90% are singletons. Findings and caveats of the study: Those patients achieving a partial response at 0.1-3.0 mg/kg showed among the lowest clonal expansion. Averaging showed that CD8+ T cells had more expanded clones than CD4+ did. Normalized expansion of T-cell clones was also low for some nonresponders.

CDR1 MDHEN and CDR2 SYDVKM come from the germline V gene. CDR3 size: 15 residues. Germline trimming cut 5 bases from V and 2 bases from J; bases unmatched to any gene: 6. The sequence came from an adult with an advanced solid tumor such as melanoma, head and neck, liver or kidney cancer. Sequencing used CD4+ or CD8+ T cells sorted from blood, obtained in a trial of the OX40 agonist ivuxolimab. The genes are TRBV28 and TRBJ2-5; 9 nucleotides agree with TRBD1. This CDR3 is CASSLIGQGQETQYF. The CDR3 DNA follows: TGTGCCAGCAGTCTAATAGGACAGGGGCAAGAGACCCAGTACTTC.